Listed below are T cell receptor beta chains from one sample, sequenced in a study of T cell responses to AZD1222 COVID-19 vaccine. TCRdb's table, derived via immunoSEQ multiplex PCR, lists solely in-frame clones and lacks some. The top ten clones hold roughly a quarter of a sample with under 200,000 clones, 88% of them seen once. The sample in question was peripheral blood, obtained 28 days after the second AZD1222 dose. The receptors were gathered from an adult who received the AZD1222 COVID-19 vaccine. The CDR3 runs from the conserved cysteine through the conserved F or W. Each record gives: CDR3 length, clone size, V gene, D gene, J gene, CDR3 DNA, CDR3 protein. D genes are given only for firm matches. The listing skips clone size in some rows; elsewhere it reads once, few, many or a size class.

CDR3 length: 13
clone size: once
V gene: TRBV6-5
D gene: .
J gene: TRBJ2-1
CDR3 DNA: TGTGCCAGCAGGGTAGCCGAATACAATGAGCAGTTCTTC
CDR3 protein: CASRVAEYNEQFF

CDR3 length: 12
clone size: .
V gene: TRBV18
D gene: TRBD1
J gene: TRBJ2-5
CDR3 DNA: TGTGCCAGCTCAGCACAGGGGGAGACCCAGTACTTC
CDR3 protein: CASSAQGETQYF

CDR3 length: 14
clone size: .
V gene: TRBV15
D gene: .
J gene: TRBJ2-7
CDR3 DNA: TGTGCCACCAGCAGAAGGGACATCTCCTACGAGCAGTACTTC
CDR3 protein: CATSRRDISYEQYF

CDR3 length: 16
clone size: .
V gene: TRBV27
D gene: TRBD1
J gene: TRBJ2-7
CDR3 DNA: TGTGCCAGCAGTCCTTTTGGGACAGGGAGGGGATACGAGCAGTACTTC
CDR3 protein: CASSPFGTGRGYEQYF

CDR3 length: 13
clone size: .
V gene: TRBV30
D gene: TRBD1
J gene: TRBJ2-7
CDR3 DNA: TGTGCCTGGAGTAGGGGGCAGTCCTACGAGCAGTACTTC
CDR3 protein: CAWSRGQSYEQYF

CDR3 length: 11
clone size: .
V gene: TRBV6-5
D gene: .
J gene: TRBJ2-2
CDR3 DNA: TGTGCCAGCAGGGTTTCCGGGGAGCTGTTTTTT
CDR3 protein: CASRVSGELFF

CDR3 length: 14
clone size: .
V gene: TRBV6-5
D gene: .
J gene: TRBJ2-7
CDR3 DNA: TGTGCCAGCAGTTACTTAGGCGGGAACTACGAGCAGTACTTC
CDR3 protein: CASSYLGGNYEQYF

CDR3 length: 15
clone size: .
V gene: TRBV29-1
D gene: TRBD2
J gene: TRBJ2-1
CDR3 DNA: TGCAGCGTTTTATTACAGGCGGGGGCCTACAATGAGCAGTTCTTC
CDR3 protein: CSVLLQAGAYNEQFF

CDR3 length: 11
clone size: .
V gene: TRBV2
D gene: .
J gene: TRBJ1-1
CDR3 DNA: TGTGCCAGCAAGATGAACACTGAAGCTTTCTTT
CDR3 protein: CASKMNTEAFF

CDR3 length: 14
clone size: few
V gene: TRBV5-1
D gene: .
J gene: TRBJ1-5
CDR3 DNA: TGCGCCAGCAGCTTGGAGGCGTCGGGGCAGCCCCAGCATTTT
CDR3 protein: CASSLEASGQPQHF

CDR3 length: 16
clone size: .
V gene: TRBV28
D gene: TRBD1
J gene: TRBJ2-7
CDR3 DNA: TGTGCCAGCAGTTTCCCGAGGGGGCTAGCAGGCCTCGAGCAGTACTTC
CDR3 protein: CASSFPRGLAGLEQYF

CDR3 length: 15
clone size: .
V gene: TRBV19
D gene: .
J gene: TRBJ1-5
CDR3 DNA: TGTGCCAGTAGTATGGCGGAGTATAGCAATCAGCCCCAGCATTTT
CDR3 protein: CASSMAEYSNQPQHF

CDR3 length: 14
clone size: .
V gene: TRBV24-1
D gene: .
J gene: TRBJ1-2
CDR3 DNA: TGTGCCACCAGTGATACCCCAGGAAACTATGGCTACACCTTC
CDR3 protein: CATSDTPGNYGYTF

CDR3 length: 14
clone size: few
V gene: TRBV28
D gene: TRBD1
J gene: TRBJ1-2
CDR3 DNA: TGTGCCAGCAGTTTGCAGGGGGTTAACTATGGCTACACCTTC
CDR3 protein: CASSLQGVNYGYTF

CDR3 length: 16
clone size: .
V gene: TRBV5-1
D gene: .
J gene: TRBJ2-5
CDR3 DNA: TGCGCCAGCTCGAACTCCTGGGGCGCGAACGGAGAGACCCAGTACTTC
CDR3 protein: CASSNSWGANGETQYF

CDR3 length: 15
clone size: .
V gene: TRBV7-9
D gene: TRBD1
J gene: TRBJ2-7
CDR3 DNA: TGTGCCAGCAGCTCGCCCGGACAGGGGTTCTACGAGCAGTACTTC
CDR3 protein: CASSSPGQGFYEQYF

CDR3 length: 13
clone size: .
V gene: TRBV24-1
D gene: .
J gene: TRBJ1-2
CDR3 DNA: TGTGCCACCAGTGATTTAACCGCCTATGGCTACACCTTC
CDR3 protein: CATSDLTAYGYTF

CDR3 length: 15
clone size: .
V gene: TRBV19
D gene: .
J gene: TRBJ2-5
CDR3 DNA: TGTGCCAGTAGTCTCCGATACCGATTCCAAGAGACCCAGTACTTC
CDR3 protein: CASSLRYRFQETQYF

CDR3 length: 14
clone size: .
V gene: TRBV28
D gene: TRBD1
J gene: TRBJ1-4
CDR3 DNA: TGTGCCAGCAGGGGGCCGGACAGGGGTGAAAAACTGTTTTTT
CDR3 protein: CASRGPDRGEKLFF

CDR3 length: 15
clone size: once
V gene: TRBV21-1
D gene: .
J gene: TRBJ2-3
CDR3 DNA: TGTGCCAGCACTACGGGACTAGCGGCCGCAGATACGCAGTATTTT
CDR3 protein: CASTTGLAAADTQYF

CDR3 length: 16
clone size: .
V gene: TRBV19
D gene: TRBD2
J gene: TRBJ2-3
CDR3 DNA: TGTGCCAGTAGTATACCCGGGAGGAGTGGTGCAGATACGCAGTATTTT
CDR3 protein: CASSIPGRSGADTQYF

CDR3 length: 14
clone size: .
V gene: TRBV7-6
D gene: .
J gene: TRBJ2-2
CDR3 DNA: TGTGCCAGCAGTCCCGGTCCGGGGACCGGGGAGCTGTTTTTT
CDR3 protein: CASSPGPGTGELFF

CDR3 length: 15
clone size: .
V gene: TRBV3-1/TRBV3-2
D gene: TRBD1
J gene: TRBJ1-2
CDR3 DNA: TGTGCCAGCAGCCAAGGTGGGACAGGGAGCTATGGCTACACCTTC
CDR3 protein: CASSQGGTGSYGYTF

CDR3 length: 15
clone size: .
V gene: TRBV5-1
D gene: TRBD2
J gene: TRBJ2-3
CDR3 DNA: TGCGCCAGCAGGAGCGGGACTAGCGGCACAGATACGCAGTATTTT
CDR3 protein: CASRSGTSGTDTQYF

CDR3 length: 14
clone size: .
V gene: TRBV21-1
D gene: .
J gene: TRBJ2-1
CDR3 DNA: TGTGCCAGCAGCAATGAATGGTACGTGGATGAGCAGTTCTTC
CDR3 protein: CASSNEWYVDEQFF

CDR3 length: 16
clone size: .
V gene: TRBV5-1
D gene: .
J gene: TRBJ2-2
CDR3 DNA: TGCGCCAGCAGCTTGAATGGGGGGCGAGGCACCGGGGAGCTGTTTTTT
CDR3 protein: CASSLNGGRGTGELFF

CDR3 length: 15
clone size: .
V gene: TRBV3-1/TRBV3-2
D gene: .
J gene: TRBJ2-1
CDR3 DNA: TGTGCCAGCAGCCAAGCCCTAGCTTCCTACAATGAGCAGTTCTTC
CDR3 protein: CASSQALASYNEQFF

CDR3 length: 17
clone size: .
V gene: TRBV27
D gene: TRBD2
J gene: TRBJ2-2
CDR3 DNA: TGTGCCAGCAGTTCCCAGGGTGGGAGGGCGAACACCGGGGAGCTGTTTTTT
CDR3 protein: CASSSQGGRANTGELFF

CDR3 length: 14
clone size: .
V gene: TRBV7-7
D gene: .
J gene: TRBJ2-1
CDR3 DNA: TGTGCTAGCAGCTTTGGGGGCTCCTACAATGAGCAGTTCTTC
CDR3 protein: CASSFGGSYNEQFF

CDR3 length: 14
clone size: .
V gene: TRBV28
D gene: .
J gene: TRBJ1-1
CDR3 DNA: TGTGCCAGCAGTTTCGGACTGCCGAACACTGAAGCTTTCTTT
CDR3 protein: CASSFGLPNTEAFF

CDR3 length: 14
clone size: .
V gene: TRBV6-1
D gene: .
J gene: TRBJ1-2
CDR3 DNA: TGTGCCAGCAGTGAGGTCTCCGGCAGGGCTGGCTACACCTTC
CDR3 protein: CASSEVSGRAGYTF

CDR3 length: 14
clone size: .
V gene: TRBV9
D gene: .
J gene: TRBJ2-3
CDR3 DNA: TGTGCCAGCAGCGAGGCCAGGGTCACAGATACGCAGTATTTT
CDR3 protein: CASSEARVTDTQYF

CDR3 length: 17
clone size: .
V gene: TRBV7-2
D gene: TRBD2
J gene: TRBJ2-7
CDR3 DNA: TGTGCCAGCAGCTTATACCCCAGACTAGCGGGCCCCCTCGAGCAGTACTTC
CDR3 protein: CASSLYPRLAGPLEQYF

CDR3 length: 13
clone size: .
V gene: TRBV3-1/TRBV3-2
D gene: .
J gene: TRBJ2-5
CDR3 DNA: TGTGCCAGCAGCCAAGGCTTAGGGGAGACCCAGTACTTC
CDR3 protein: CASSQGLGETQYF

CDR3 length: 15
clone size: .
V gene: TRBV6-5
D gene: .
J gene: TRBJ2-1
CDR3 DNA: TGTGCCAGCATTCACACCGAGAGCTCCTACAATGAGCAGTTCTTC
CDR3 protein: CASIHTESSYNEQFF

CDR3 length: 17
clone size: .
V gene: TRBV28
D gene: TRBD2
J gene: TRBJ2-5
CDR3 DNA: TGTTCCAGCAGAACCCCCCGGACTAGCGGGAGGGGGGAGACCCAGTACTTC
CDR3 protein: CSSRTPRTSGRGETQYF

CDR3 length: 14
clone size: once
V gene: TRBV5-1
D gene: .
J gene: TRBJ2-3
CDR3 DNA: TGCGCCAGCAGAGGGCGGGCTCTAGGGGATACGCAGTATTTT
CDR3 protein: CASRGRALGDTQYF

CDR3 length: 16
clone size: once
V gene: TRBV11-3
D gene: .
J gene: TRBJ2-5
CDR3 DNA: TGTGCCAGCAGCTTAGGACGATCTGCAGCGGAAGAGACCCAGTACTTC
CDR3 protein: CASSLGRSAAEETQYF